These 14 T cell receptor beta chains originate from one sample sequenced in a study of cytomegalovirus exposure and HLA in healthy donors. PCR involved 60 Vbeta and 13 Jbeta primers. Using immunoSEQ multiplex PCR, the repertoire was profiled, and TCRdb retains in-frame clones only, with some absent. There are around 170,000 clones in the sample; around 80% occur only once, and more than 6% lies in the top ten. Sequencing was done on a sample of PBMCs. The receptors were sampled from a man aged 35 to 55 in good health and CMV-seropositive.

This chain links TRBV4-3 with TRBJ2-3, with D unclear. Germline CDR1 and CDR2: LGHNA and YSLEER. This CDR3 is 20 amino acids long. V was trimmed by 0 bases and J by 4 bases, leaving 26 bases between them. CDR3 coding DNA: TGCGCCAGCAGCCAAGATCAGCTACCCGACTCGAAACTCTTGTCAGATACGCAGTATTTT. As protein: CASSQDQLPDSKLLSDTQYF.

The chain carries TRBV5-1 and TRBJ2-2; 11 nucleotides line up with TRBD1. CDR3 length: 14 residues. Germline-derived CDR1 and CDR2 are SGHRS and YFSETQ. Losses at the gene ends were 5 bases for V and 6 bases for J; bases not matched to a gene: 3. CDR3 in DNA: TGCGCCAGCAGGCCGGGACAGGGGGCCGGGGAGCTGTTTTTT. Translating it yields CASRPGQGAGELFF. The full variable domain, with the rest looked up from reference TRBV5-1 and TRBJ2-2, is KAGVTQTPRYLIKTRGQQVTLSCSPISGHRSVSWYQQTPGQGLQFLFEYFSETQRNKGNFPGRFSGRQFSNSRSEMNVSTLELGDSALYLCASRPGQGAGELFFGEGSRLTVL.

The chain uses TRBV14 and TRBJ1-2, with TRBD1 as a possible D gene (5 bases). This CDR3 contains 13 residues. In germline, CDR1 is SGHDN, CDR2 FVKESK. Trimming took 3 bases from V and 6 from J, leaving 11 bases between them. The CDR3 region has the DNA TGTGCCAGCAGCCAGGGGCGGTTCCATGGCTACACCTTC. Residues: CASSQGRFHGYTF.

V usage is TRBV25-1 and J usage is TRBJ1-1; 7 nucleotides align to TRBD1. Germline lookup yields CDR1 MGHDK and CDR2 SYGVNS. CDR3 size: 15 residues. V gave up 3 bases and J gave up 4 bases; unmatched junction bases: 8. DNA of the CDR3: TGTGCCAGCAGTGACGTAGGGGGCGAGGGCACTGAAGCTTTCTTT. Its protein is CASSDVGGEGTEAFF.

The chain joins TRBV4-1 to TRBJ2-2; 9 bases agree with TRBD1. This CDR3 is 20 amino acids long. Per the germline V gene, CDR1 is MGHRA and CDR2 is YSYEKL. The junction had 13 bases not matched to a gene; V was cut back by 0 bases and J by 2 bases. CDR3 amino acids: CASSQDTGTGSFSNTGELFF. CDR3 bases: TGCGCCAGCAGCCAAGATACCGGGACAGGGAGTTTCTCAAACACCGGGGAGCTGTTTTTT.

This clone was observed a handful of times. The rearrangement links TRBV28 to TRBJ2-7; 9 bases align to TRBD1. V dropped 6 bases and J dropped 4; count of bases not matched to a gene: 7. The length of the CDR3 is 14 residues. Germline lookup yields CDR1 MDHEN and CDR2 SYDVKM. CDR3 protein: CASRATGGSYEQYF. The CDR3 DNA sequence: TGTGCCAGCAGGGCGACAGGGGGAAGTTACGAGCAGTACTTC.

V and J are TRBV27 and TRBJ2-5; tentatively, D is TRBD2 (6 bases). The end of the DNA fits TRBJ2-7 better, so the J call may be wrong. CDR3 size: 14 residues. Germline V gene sequence: CDR1 MNHEY, CDR2 SMNVEV (reference sequence). CDR3 loop: CASSLGRGSYEQYF. The CDR3 DNA follows: TGTGCCAGCAGTTTAGGGCGGGGTTCATACGAGCAGTACTTC.

The rearrangement uses TRBV11-1 and TRBJ2-7, with 7 bases identical to TRBD2. The CDR3 sequence is 15 residues long. Germline CDR1 is SGHAT and CDR2 is FQDESV (reference sequence). Unmatched junction bases numbered 7, after V lost 4 bases and J lost 1 base. The CDR3 coding sequence is TGTGCCAGCAGCTCAATCACGGGGGGATCCTACGAGCAGTACTTC. Its protein product is CASSSITGGSYEQYF.

The rearrangement links TRBV7-8 to TRBJ1-2, with 8 bases that match TRBD1. The germline V gene has CDR1 SGHVS and CDR2 FQNEAQ. V lost 2 bases to trimming and J lost 0 bases; unmatched junction nucleotides: 11. The CDR3 totals 18 residues. CDR3 DNA: TGTGCCAGCAGCTTAATGTCGACAGGGGATACAGCTAACTATGGCTACACCTTC. Its translation: CASSLMSTGDTANYGYTF.

This clone was detected only a few times. The chain joins TRBV6-5 to TRBJ2-7; TRBD1 aligns across 10 bases. The trim removed 7 bases at V and 1 base at J, leaving 1 base unmatched. Germline CDR1 reads MNHEY; CDR2 reads SVGAGI. The CDR3 covers 13 residues. The CDR3 here is CASTGQGSYEQYF. The DNA of the CDR3 is TGTGCCAGCACGGGACAGGGGTCCTACGAGCAGTACTTC.

The genes are TRBV6-5 and TRBJ2-5; 7 bases fit TRBD1. CDR1 is MNHEY, CDR2 SVGAGI, per germline. Germline trimming cut 2 bases from V and 2 bases from J; bases unmatched to any gene: 2. The CDR3 has 14 residues. In nucleotides, the CDR3 is TGTGCCAGCAGTTACCAGGGACAGCAAGAGACCCAGTACTTC. Amino acids: CASSYQGQQETQYF.

V usage is TRBV19 and J usage is TRBJ1-2; TRBD1 aligns across 8 bases. CDR1 and CDR2 from the germline V gene are LNHDA and SQIVND (reference sequence). The CDR3 covers 14 residues. V shed 5 bases, J shed 5 bases, and the junction held 7 bases outside the gene matches. This CDR3 reads CASSAGQGRYGYTF. The DNA of the CDR3 is TGTGCCAGTAGTGCAGGACAGGGCCGATATGGCTACACCTTC.

The CDR3 DNA reads TGTGCCAGCAGCTTGGATCGGGAGGGGTATGAAAAACTGTTTTTT. This translates into CASSLDREGYEKLFF. V usage is TRBV5-6 and J usage is TRBJ1-4; D might be TRBD1 (5 bases). The CDR3 runs 15 residues. Germline V gene sequence: CDR1 SGHDT, CDR2 YYEEEE. Trimming stripped 0 bases from V and 6 bases from J, with 12 bases between. The full variable domain, in which reference TRBV5-6 and TRBJ1-4 provide the parts outside the CDR3, is DAGVTQSPTHLIKTRGQQVTLRCSPKSGHDTVSWYQQALGQGPQFIFQYYEEEERQRGNFPDRFSGHQFPNYSSELNVNALLLGDSALYLCASSLDREGYEKLFFGSGTQLSVL.

This chain joins TRBV28 and TRBJ2-3; D possibly corresponds to TRBD1 (7 bases). V dropped 4 bases and J dropped 6 bases, with 17 bases sitting between them. This CDR3 has 15 amino acids. Germline CDR1 and CDR2: MDHEN and SYDVKM. CDR3 coding DNA: TGTGCCAGCAGTTCCCACTCGGAGGGGGCGGATACGCAGTATTTT. Translating it yields CASSSHSEGADTQYF.